This paragraph covers one T cell receptor (beta chain) sequence. These data are taken from a study of Ad26.COV2.S vaccination and SARS-CoV-2 variants. The wider study: This donor came from the COV1001 trial of Ad26.COV2.S. Donor got 5x10^10 or 1x10^11 viral particles of Ad26.COV2.S.

The data were produced by immunoSEQ multiplex PCR, yet TCRdb's version contains in-frame clones alone and is incomplete. The table records hundreds of thousands of clones, roughly 90% of them present only once. The CDR3 totals 15 residues. Trimming cost V 5 bases and J 9 bases, with 21 bases left between them. The germline CDR1 and CDR2 sequences are SGDLS and YYNGEE. The treatment here: 15 to 20 received Ad26.COV2.S at low or high dose, single or two shots; several received placebo; per-sample allocation not given. Sampling happened 63 days after the first vaccine or placebo injection. A Boston donor was an adult aged 18-55 years. Participants' vaccine, an Ad26 vector, delivered Wuhan-strain SARS-CoV-2 spike.

This TCR was sampled from a person between 18 and 59 years old who received the Ad26.COV2.S COVID-19 vaccine or a placebo. V usage is TRBV9 and J usage is TRBJ2-1, with D possibly matching TRBD1 (5 bases). The sequences come from peripheral blood, collected in a trial of Ad26.COV2.S vaccine versus placebo. CDR3 in DNA: TGTGCCAGCAGTCGGACACGTACTGAGGCATTTGAGCAGTTCTTC. Its translation: CASSRTRTEAFEQFF.